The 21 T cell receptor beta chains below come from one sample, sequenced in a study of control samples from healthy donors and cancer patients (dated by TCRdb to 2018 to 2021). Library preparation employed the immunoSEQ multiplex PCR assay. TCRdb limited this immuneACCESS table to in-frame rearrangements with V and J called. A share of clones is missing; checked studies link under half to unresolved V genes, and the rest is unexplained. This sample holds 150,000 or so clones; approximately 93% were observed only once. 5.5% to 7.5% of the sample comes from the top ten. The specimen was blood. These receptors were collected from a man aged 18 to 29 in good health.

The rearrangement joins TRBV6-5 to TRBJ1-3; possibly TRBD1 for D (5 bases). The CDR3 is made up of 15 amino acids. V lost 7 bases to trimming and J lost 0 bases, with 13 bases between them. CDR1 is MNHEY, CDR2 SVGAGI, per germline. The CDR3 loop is CASKIRAHSGNTIYF. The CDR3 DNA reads TGTGCCAGCAAAATCAGGGCTCACTCTGGAAACACCATATATTTT.

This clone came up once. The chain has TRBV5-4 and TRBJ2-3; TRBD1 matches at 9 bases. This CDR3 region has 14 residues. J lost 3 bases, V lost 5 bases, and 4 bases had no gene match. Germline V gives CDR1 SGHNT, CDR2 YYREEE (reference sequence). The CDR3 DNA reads TGTGCCAGCAGACCACAGGGGGCGACAGATACGCAGTATTTT. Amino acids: CASRPQGATDTQYF.

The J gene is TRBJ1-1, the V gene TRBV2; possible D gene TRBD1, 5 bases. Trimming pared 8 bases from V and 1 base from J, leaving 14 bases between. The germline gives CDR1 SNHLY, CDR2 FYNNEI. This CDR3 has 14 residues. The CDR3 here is CASLPTARNTEAFF. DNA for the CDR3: TGTGCCAGCCTCCCGACAGCCCGGAACACTGAAGCTTTCTTT.

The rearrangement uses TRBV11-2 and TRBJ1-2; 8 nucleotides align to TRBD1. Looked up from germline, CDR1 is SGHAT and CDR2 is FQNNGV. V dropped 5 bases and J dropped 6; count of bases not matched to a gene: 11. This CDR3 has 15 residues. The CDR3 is CASSRTGQGANGYTF. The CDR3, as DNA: TGTGCCAGCAGCCGAACCGGACAGGGAGCGAATGGCTACACCTTC.

CDR3 nucleotide sequence: TGTGCCAGCAGCTCACAACTTGGGGCACAAGAGACCCAGTACTTC. It is translated as CASSSQLGAQETQYF. V usage is TRBV11-2 and J usage is TRBJ2-5, with a possible D match to TRBD1 (5 bases). CDR1 and CDR2 (germline): SGHAT, FQNNGV. The V gene lost 4 bases and the J gene lost 2 bases, with 14 bases spanning the gap. This CDR3 contains 15 residues.

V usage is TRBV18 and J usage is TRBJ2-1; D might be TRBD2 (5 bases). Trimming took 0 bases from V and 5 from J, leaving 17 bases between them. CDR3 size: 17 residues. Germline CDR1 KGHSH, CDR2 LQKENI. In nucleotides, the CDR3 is TGTGCCAGCTCACCACCCTCTACCGAGACTAAAGACAATGAGCAGTTCTTC. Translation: CASSPPSTETKDNEQFF.

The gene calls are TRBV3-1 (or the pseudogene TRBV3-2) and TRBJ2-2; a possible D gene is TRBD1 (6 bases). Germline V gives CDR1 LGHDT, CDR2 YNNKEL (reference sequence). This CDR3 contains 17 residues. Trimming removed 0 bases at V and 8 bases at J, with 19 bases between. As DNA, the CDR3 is TGTGCCAGCAGCCAAGACCCCGACAGGACAGTGGGAGGGGAGCTGTTTTTT. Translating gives CASSQDPDRTVGGELFF.

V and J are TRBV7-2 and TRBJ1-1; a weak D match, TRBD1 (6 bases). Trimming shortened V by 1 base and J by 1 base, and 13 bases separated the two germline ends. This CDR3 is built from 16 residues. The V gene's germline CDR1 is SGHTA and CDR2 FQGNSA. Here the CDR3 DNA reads TGTGCCAGCAGCTTAGGATGGGGACACCCGAACACTGAAGCTTTCTTT. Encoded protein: CASSLGWGHPNTEAFF.

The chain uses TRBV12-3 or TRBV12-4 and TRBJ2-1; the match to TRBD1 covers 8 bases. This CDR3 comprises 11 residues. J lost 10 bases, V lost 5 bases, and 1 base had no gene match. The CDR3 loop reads CASSRDREQFF. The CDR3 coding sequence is TGTGCCAGCAGTCGGGACAGGGAGCAGTTCTTC.

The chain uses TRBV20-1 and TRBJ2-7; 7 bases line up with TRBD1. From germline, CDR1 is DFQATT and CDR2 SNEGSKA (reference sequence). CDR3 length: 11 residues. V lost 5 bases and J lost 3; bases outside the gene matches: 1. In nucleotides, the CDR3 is TGCAGTGCTTGGGACAGCTACGAGCAGTACTTC. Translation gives CSAWDSYEQYF.

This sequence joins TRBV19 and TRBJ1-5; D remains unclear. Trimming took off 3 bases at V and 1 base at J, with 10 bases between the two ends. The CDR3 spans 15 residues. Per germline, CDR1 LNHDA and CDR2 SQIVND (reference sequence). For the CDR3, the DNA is TGTGCCAGTAGTATCTCGCAGAGAAGCAATCAGCCCCAGCATTTT. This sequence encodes CASSISQRSNQPQHF.

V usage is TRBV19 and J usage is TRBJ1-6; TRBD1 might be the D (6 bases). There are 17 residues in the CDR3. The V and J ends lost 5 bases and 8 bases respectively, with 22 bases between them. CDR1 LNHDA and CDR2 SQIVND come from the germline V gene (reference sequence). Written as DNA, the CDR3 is TGTGCCAGTAGTTTCCATAAACAGGGTATCTCGGATTCACCCCTCCACTTT. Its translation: CASSFHKQGISDSPLHF.

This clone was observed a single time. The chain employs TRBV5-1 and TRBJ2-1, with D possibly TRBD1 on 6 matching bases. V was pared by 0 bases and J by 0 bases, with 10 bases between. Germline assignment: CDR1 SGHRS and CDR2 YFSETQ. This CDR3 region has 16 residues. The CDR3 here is CASSLDGQSSYNEQFF. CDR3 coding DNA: TGCGCCAGCAGCTTGGATGGACAGAGCTCCTACAATGAGCAGTTCTTC.

The CDR3 region has the DNA TGTGCCAGTAGTATAGGGCTAGGGAGTGAGCAGTTCTTC. Translating gives CASSIGLGSEQFF. The chain is built from TRBV19 and TRBJ2-1; the D gene is possibly TRBD2 (5 bases). V was clipped by 1 base and J by 9 bases, with 10 bases between them. This CDR3 is 13 amino acids long. Germline loops: CDR1 LNHDA, CDR2 SQIVND (reference sequence).

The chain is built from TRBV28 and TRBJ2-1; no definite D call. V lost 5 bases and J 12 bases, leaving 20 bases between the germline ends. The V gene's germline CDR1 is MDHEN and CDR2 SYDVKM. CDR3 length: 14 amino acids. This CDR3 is CASSPDRPVSRQFF. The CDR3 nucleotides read TGTGCCAGCAGTCCCGATCGTCCGGTATCACGGCAGTTCTTC.

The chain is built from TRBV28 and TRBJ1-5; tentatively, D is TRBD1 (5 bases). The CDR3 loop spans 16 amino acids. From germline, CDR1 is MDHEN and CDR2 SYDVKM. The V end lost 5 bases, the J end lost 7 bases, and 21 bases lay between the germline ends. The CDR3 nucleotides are TGTGCCAGCAGTCCCATCGGGGGTACAGATGGCCAGCCCCAGCATTTT. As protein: CASSPIGGTDGQPQHF.

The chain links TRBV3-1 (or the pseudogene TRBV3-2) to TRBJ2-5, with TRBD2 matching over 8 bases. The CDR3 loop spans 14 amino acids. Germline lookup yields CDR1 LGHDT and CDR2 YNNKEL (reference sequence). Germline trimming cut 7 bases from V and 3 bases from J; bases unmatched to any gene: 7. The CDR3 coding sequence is TGTGCCAGCAATCATCGTAGCGGGAAAGAGACCCAGTACTTC. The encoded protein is CASNHRSGKETQYF.

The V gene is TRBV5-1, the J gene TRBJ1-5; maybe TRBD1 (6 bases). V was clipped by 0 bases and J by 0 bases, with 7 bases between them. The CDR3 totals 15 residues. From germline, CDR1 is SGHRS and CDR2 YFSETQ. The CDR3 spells CASSLAGASNQPQHF. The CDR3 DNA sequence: TGCGCCAGCAGCTTGGCGGGGGCTAGCAATCAGCCCCAGCATTTT.

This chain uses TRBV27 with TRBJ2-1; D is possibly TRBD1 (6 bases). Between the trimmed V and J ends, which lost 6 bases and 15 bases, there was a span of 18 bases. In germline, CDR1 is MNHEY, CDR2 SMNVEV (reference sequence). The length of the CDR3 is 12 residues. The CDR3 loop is CASSYTGQGRFF. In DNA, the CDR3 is TGTGCCAGCAGCTACACCGGGCAGGGGAGGTTCTTC.

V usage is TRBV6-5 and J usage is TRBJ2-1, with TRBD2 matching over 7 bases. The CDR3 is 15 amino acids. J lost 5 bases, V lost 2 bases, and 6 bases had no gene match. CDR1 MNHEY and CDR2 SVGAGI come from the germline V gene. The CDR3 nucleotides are TGTGCCAGCAGTTACAATGCGGGAGATCACAATGAGCAGTTCTTC. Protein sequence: CASSYNAGDHNEQFF.

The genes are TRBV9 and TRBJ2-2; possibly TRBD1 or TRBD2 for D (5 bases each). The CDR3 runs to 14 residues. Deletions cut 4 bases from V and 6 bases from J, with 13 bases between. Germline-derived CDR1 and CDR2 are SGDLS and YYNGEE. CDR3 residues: CASSFRGDPGELFF. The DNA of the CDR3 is TGTGCCAGCAGCTTTCGAGGGGATCCCGGGGAGCTGTTTTTT.